Each of the 10 T cell receptor beta chains below was sequenced from the same sample in a study of blood T cell repertoires in COVID-19. Profiled with immunoSEQ multiplex PCR; TCRdb holds only in-frame clones, not every one. The sample shows some 110,000 clones, 65% to 80% of them seen only once. Sequencing was carried out using peripheral blood. These receptor sequences come from a man in his 70s with acute or convalescent COVID-19.

V gene TRBV7-2 combines with J gene TRBJ2-7, with D perhaps TRBD1 (6 bases). V gave up 3 bases and J gave up 5 bases, with 14 bases separating them. The CDR3 sequence is 14 residues long. Per the germline V gene, CDR1 is SGHTA and CDR2 is FQGNSA. The CDR3 protein is CASSFYQGRNEQYF. The CDR3 coding sequence is TGTGCCAGCAGCTTTTACCAGGGGAGAAACGAGCAGTACTTC.

Regarding this clone: Its ends do not fully match the called genes, so a read error is possible. This chain connects TRBV27 to TRBJ1-5; no clear D gene. Germline CDR1 MNHEY, CDR2 SMNVEV (reference sequence). The CDR3 runs to 16 residues. CDR3 in DNA: TGTGCCAGCAGTCTATCTGTGGGGAGAGAGGATCAGCCCCAGCATTTT. Protein product: CASSLSVGREDQPQHF.

This chain connects TRBV7-3 to TRBJ1-1; D unresolved. V gave up 3 bases and J gave up 1 base, with 12 bases separating them. The V gene's germline CDR1 is SGHTA and CDR2 FQGTGA. The CDR3 extends over 15 amino acids. CDR3 in amino acids: CASSLDGQENTEAFF. The CDR3 nucleotides are TGTGCCAGCAGCTTGGATGGCCAGGAGAACACTGAAGCTTTCTTT. Together with reference TRBV7-3 and TRBJ1-1, the CDR3 gives the full variable domain: GAGVSQTPSNKVTEKGKYVELRCDPISGHTALYWYRQSLGQGPEFLIYFQGTGAADDSGLPNDRFFAVRPEGSVSTLKIQRTERGDSAVYLCASSLDGQENTEAFFGQGTRLTVV.

The chain recombines TRBV18 with TRBJ1-5; TRBD1 might be the D (6 bases). The CDR3 consists of 16 residues. V lost 3 bases and J lost 0, with 12 bases in between. Germline CDR1 KGHSH, CDR2 LQKENI. In DNA, the CDR3 is TGTGCCAGCTCACCGGACAGAACCTATAGCAATCAGCCCCAGCATTTT. Amino acids: CASSPDRTYSNQPQHF.

V and J are TRBV3-1 (or the pseudogene TRBV3-2) and TRBJ2-7; 8 nucleotides agree with TRBD2. CDR1 and CDR2 from the germline V gene are LGHDT and YNNKEL (reference sequence). The CDR3 has 16 residues. V shed 4 bases and J 4 bases; nucleotides not matched to a gene: 12. As DNA, the CDR3 is TGTGCCAGCAGCCGCGAAGTCGGGGGGGAACCATACGAGCAGTACTTC. This gives the protein CASSREVGGEPYEQYF.

The V call is TRBV7-2, the J call TRBJ2-7, with a tentative D call TRBD2 (8 bases). V lost 5 bases to trimming and J lost 7 bases, with 21 bases between them. Germline V gives CDR1 SGHTA, CDR2 FQGNSA. The CDR3 consists of 15 residues. The CDR3 here is CASSPPGRGRREQYF. The CDR3 DNA reads as TGTGCCAGCAGCCCCCCCGGGAGGGGGCGGAGGGAGCAGTACTTC.

This chain connects TRBV19 to TRBJ2-5; D might be TRBD2 (6 bases). The CDR3 sequence is 15 residues long. Trimming took 7 bases from V and 9 from J, leaving 24 bases between them. Germline V gives CDR1 LNHDA, CDR2 SQIVND (reference sequence). CDR3 nucleotides: TGTGCCAGTAACCCAGTGATGGAGGGAGAGGGCCCCCAGTACTTC. It encodes CASNPVMEGEGPQYF.

The chain is built from TRBV5-5 and TRBJ1-1; 8 nucleotides align to TRBD1. Germline V CDR1 and CDR2: SGHKS, YYEKEE (reference sequence). CDR3 length equals 13 residues. V dropped 4 bases and J dropped 4; count of bases not matched to a gene: 3. The CDR3 nucleotides are TGTGCCAGCAGCGTGGACAGGGCCACTGAAGCTTTCTTT. Translated, it gives CASSVDRATEAFF.

J is TRBJ1-2 and V is TRBV11-2, with D possibly TRBD1 on 6 matching bases. The length of the CDR3 is 13 residues. V was shortened by 1 base and J by 8 bases, with 11 bases between the two germline ends. CDR1 and CDR2 from the germline V gene are SGHAT and FQNNGV. CDR3 coding DNA: TGTGCCAGCAGCTTAGTAGGGACACAGGGCTACACCTTC. Protein sequence: CASSLVGTQGYTF. Based on the CDR3 plus reference TRBV11-2 and TRBJ1-2, the full variable domain is EAGVAQSPRYKIIEKRQSVAFWCNPISGHATLYWYQQILGQGPKLLIQFQNNGVVDDSQLPKDRFSAERLKGVDSTLKIQPAKLEDSAVYLCASSLVGTQGYTFGSGTRLTVV.

This chain links TRBV29-1 with TRBJ2-2, with TRBD2 identical over 13 bases. CDR1 is SQVTM, CDR2 ANQGSEA, per germline. This CDR3 is built from 15 residues. Trimming removed 6 bases from V and 6 bases from J; junction bases left unmatched: 7. CDR3: CSVPGLAGEAGELFF. For the CDR3, the DNA is TGCAGCGTCCCCGGACTAGCGGGGGAGGCCGGGGAGCTGTTTTTT.